A selection of T cell receptor beta chains follows, all from one sample in a study of T cell responses to AZD1222 COVID-19 vaccine. Here immunoSEQ multiplex PCR was the method, and the copy in TCRdb shows in-frame clones only, minus some. There are 100,000 to 150,000 clones in the sample; around 89% occur only once, and roughly 4.5% lies in the top ten. The specimen was peripheral blood, collected on day 0 of AZD1222 vaccination. The source is an adult in good health. Each CDR3 is given with its conserved first and last residue. A D gene is named only where the DNA matches it firmly. Size values are once, few and many counts, or a class for expanded clones, and some rows have none.

v_call	clone_size	j_call	d_call	cdr3_nt	cdr3_aa
TRBV6-1	NA	TRBJ1-3	NA	TGTGCCAGCAGTGAGGGGGTTGGTTCTGGAAACACCATATATTTT	CASSEGVGSGNTIYF
TRBV5-6	NA	TRBJ2-6	NA	TGTGCCAGCAGCTTGGGGGCCCCCTCATCCGGGGCCAACGTCCTGACTTTC	CASSLGAPSSGANVLTF
TRBV7-9	NA	TRBJ1-2	TRBD1	TGTGCCAGCAGTTCCACCGGGACAGGTGACCTCTATGGCTACACCTTC	CASSSTGTGDLYGYTF
TRBV19	NA	TRBJ1-1	NA	TGTGCCAGTAGTATTTTACTCCGCCCTGGCACTGAAGCTTTCTTT	CASSILLRPGTEAFF
TRBV7-2	NA	TRBJ1-1	NA	TGTGCCAGCAGCTTCATACTGGGGCGCGACACTGAAGCTTTCTTT	CASSFILGRDTEAFF
TRBV7-6	once	TRBJ1-1	NA	TGTGCCAGCAGCTTAGGAGCCAGAGGGACTGAAGCTTTCTTT	CASSLGARGTEAFF
TRBV6-2/TRBV6-3	NA	TRBJ1-2	TRBD1	TGTGCCAGCAGTTACTCCTCGCGACCGGGGACAGGTAATGGCTACACCTTC	CASSYSSRPGTGNGYTF
TRBV6-5	NA	TRBJ1-2	NA	TGTGCCAGCAGCCTCGACAGGACGGGTGGCTACACCTTC	CASSLDRTGGYTF
TRBV14	NA	TRBJ2-7	TRBD1	TGTGCCAGCAGCCTGGACAGGGGCTACGAGCAGTACTTC	CASSLDRGYEQYF
TRBV2	NA	TRBJ1-4	NA	TGTGCCAGCAGTGGAAGGGGTAATGAAAAACTGTTTTTT	CASSGRGNEKLFF
TRBV27	NA	TRBJ2-7	NA	TGTGCCAGCAGTCGGGGGGCCCCCGGAGACTACGAGCAGTACTTC	CASSRGAPGDYEQYF
TRBV7-8	NA	TRBJ2-3	TRBD2	TGTGCCAGCAGCTTACCCCCCAATAGCGGGAGAACAGATACGCAGTATTTT	CASSLPPNSGRTDTQYF
TRBV11-2	NA	TRBJ2-2	NA	TGTGCCAGCAGCCCCAGGGCCGCCACAAACACCGGGGAGCTGTTTTTT	CASSPRAATNTGELFF
TRBV6-5	NA	TRBJ1-5	NA	TGTGCCAGCCTTTGGTCGGGGGGGTTTCAGCCCCAGCATTTT	CASLWSGGFQPQHF
TRBV5-8	NA	TRBJ2-3	TRBD2	TGTGCCAGCAGCTCTTGGACTAGCGGGAGGGTCATAGATACGCAGTATTTT	CASSSWTSGRVIDTQYF
TRBV11-2	NA	TRBJ2-7	NA	TGTGCCAGCAGCTGGTCCTCAGCCACCATCCCCTCCTACGAGCAGTACTTC	CASSWSSATIPSYEQYF
TRBV18	NA	TRBJ2-3	TRBD1	TGTGCCAGCTCACCACCCCGGACAGGGCGAAGCACAGATACGCAGTATTTT	CASSPPRTGRSTDTQYF
TRBV13	NA	TRBJ1-2	TRBD1	TGTGCCAGCAGCACGGGACAGCGGCTCGTCGGCTACACCTTC	CASSTGQRLVGYTF
TRBV19	NA	TRBJ2-2	TRBD2	TGTGCCAGTAGTATTTGGGGCGGGAGGCCCAACACCGGGGAGCTGTTTTTT	CASSIWGGRPNTGELFF
TRBV20-1	NA	TRBJ1-4	NA	TGCAGTGCTAGTGGGGGGGCGCGGGATGAAAAACTGTTTTTT	CSASGGARDEKLFF
TRBV10-3	NA	TRBJ1-1	NA	TGTGCCATCAGCCTACAGGGTCGGGACACTGAAGCTTTCTTT	CAISLQGRDTEAFF
TRBV24-1	NA	TRBJ2-2	NA	TGTGCCACCAGTGAGATCGACAGGGAGGCCGGGGAGCTGTTTTTT	CATSEIDREAGELFF
TRBV6-6	NA	TRBJ1-2	NA	TGTGCCAGCAGTAACCCTACAGGGAAATTGGGCTACACCTTC	CASSNPTGKLGYTF
TRBV7-2	NA	TRBJ1-2	NA	TGTGCCAGCAGCTTAGTAGCACAGCAGGGCTATGGCTACACCTTC	CASSLVAQQGYGYTF
TRBV4-1	NA	TRBJ2-7	NA	TGCGCCAGCAGCCATTCCTGGGGGCCCGAGCAGTACTTC	CASSHSWGPEQYF
TRBV28	NA	TRBJ1-2	TRBD1	TGTGCCAGCAGTGGCCACAGGGGGCACGACTATGGCTACACCTTC	CASSGHRGHDYGYTF
TRBV7-3	NA	TRBJ2-3	NA	TGTGCCAGCAGCTTCGGGGGAACAGATACGCAGTATTTT	CASSFGGTDTQYF
TRBV7-9	few	TRBJ1-5	NA	TGTGCCAGCAGCTCCCTCTCCGGGATTAATCAGCCCCAGCATTTT	CASSSLSGINQPQHF
TRBV24-1	once	TRBJ2-1	NA	TGTGCCACCAGCGGACGGGGGAGGTCCTACAATGAGCAGTTCTTC	CATSGRGRSYNEQFF
TRBV10-3	NA	TRBJ1-1	NA	TGTGCCATCAGTGAGCAGGGAGGATACACTGAAGCTTTCTTT	CAISEQGGYTEAFF
TRBV7-9	NA	TRBJ2-1	NA	TGTGCCAGCAGCTTAGAACAGGGTAATGAGCAGTTCTTC	CASSLEQGNEQFF
TRBV7-9	once	TRBJ1-1	NA	TGTGCCAGCAGCCTTACGGTGGACACTGAAGCTTTCTTT	CASSLTVDTEAFF
TRBV5-1	NA	TRBJ1-2	NA	TGCGCCAGCAGCTTGGACAGCGACTATGGCTACACCTTC	CASSLDSDYGYTF
TRBV7-3	NA	TRBJ2-1	TRBD2	TGTGCCAGCAGCTTAACAGGACTAGCTGGCAATGAGCAGTTCTTC	CASSLTGLAGNEQFF
TRBV6-5	NA	TRBJ1-2	NA	TGTGCCAGCAAAAAGGACGGGAAGAACTATGGCTACACCTTC	CASKKDGKNYGYTF
TRBV7-9	NA	TRBJ2-1	NA	TGTAAAGTGGGCTCCTACAATGAGCAGTTCTTC	CKVGSYNEQFF
TRBV7-8	NA	TRBJ2-1	NA	TGTGCCAGCGGGGGGAGTTCGGGGAATGAGCAGTTCTTC	CASGGSSGNEQFF
TRBV5-4	NA	TRBJ1-6	NA	TGTGCCAGCAGCTCGCGGTTGGGATCGTCCCTCCACTTT	CASSSRLGSSLHF
TRBV24-1	NA	TRBJ1-3	TRBD1	TGTGCCACCAGTGACAGGACAGGGACTGGAAACACCATATATTTT	CATSDRTGTGNTIYF
TRBV12-3/TRBV12-4	NA	TRBJ2-4	NA	TGTGCCAGCAGTTTAGTTGAGGGAAACATTCAGTACTTC	CASSLVEGNIQYF
TRBV6-5	NA	TRBJ1-2	NA	TGTGCCAGCAGTTCCCCTACAGTTTCCTATGGCTACACCTTC	CASSSPTVSYGYTF
TRBV9	NA	TRBJ1-2	TRBD1	TGTGCCAGCAGCGTATCTAGCTTGGGACAGAACTATGGCTACACCTTC	CASSVSSLGQNYGYTF
TRBV27	NA	TRBJ2-7	NA	TGTGCCAGCAGTTTATCTCAATACCGTGCCTACGAGCAGTACTTC	CASSLSQYRAYEQYF
TRBV19	NA	TRBJ1-1	NA	TGTGCCAGTAGTATGATCGGGGGAACTGAAGCTTTCTTT	CASSMIGGTEAFF
TRBV6-1	NA	TRBJ1-2	NA	TGTGCCAGCAGTGAAGCGGGCGGCTATGGCTACACCTTC	CASSEAGGYGYTF
TRBV15	NA	TRBJ1-4	NA	TGTGCCACCAGGGATCTTGGGGCTAATGAAAAACTGTTTTTT	CATRDLGANEKLFF
TRBV9	NA	TRBJ2-7	TRBD2	TGTGCCAGCAGCCCCACCGGGACTAGCGGATCCTACGAGCAGTACTTC	CASSPTGTSGSYEQYF
TRBV19	few	TRBJ2-7	NA	TGTGCCAGTAGTCCATCCTCTTCAGGAACCTACGAGCAGTACTTC	CASSPSSSGTYEQYF
TRBV12-3/TRBV12-4	NA	TRBJ1-3	NA	TGTGCCAGCAGTCTCCAGGGAAACACCATATATTTT	CASSLQGNTIYF